The T cell receptor (beta chain) under discussion was sequenced for a study of blood T cell repertoires in COVID-19. The table came from immunoSEQ multiplex PCR; TCRdb's copy has only in-frame clones and leaves some out. The sample holds under 300,000 clones; about 89% are singletons and the top ten take 1.9%. Trimming removed 2 bases at V and 4 bases at J, with 14 bases between. Germline V gives CDR1 SGHAT, CDR2 FQNNGV. The length of the CDR3 is 15 residues. The chain recombines TRBV11-2 with TRBJ1-2; possible D gene TRBD1, 5 bases. Sequencing was performed on PBMCs or T cells enriched from blood (not recorded which). The sequence came from a woman aged 18 to 35 who had recovered from COVID-19. CDR3 DNA: TGTGCCAGCAGCTTAATGGGTTCAGGGCCCTATGGCTACACCTTC. Its translation: CASSLMGSGPYGYTF.